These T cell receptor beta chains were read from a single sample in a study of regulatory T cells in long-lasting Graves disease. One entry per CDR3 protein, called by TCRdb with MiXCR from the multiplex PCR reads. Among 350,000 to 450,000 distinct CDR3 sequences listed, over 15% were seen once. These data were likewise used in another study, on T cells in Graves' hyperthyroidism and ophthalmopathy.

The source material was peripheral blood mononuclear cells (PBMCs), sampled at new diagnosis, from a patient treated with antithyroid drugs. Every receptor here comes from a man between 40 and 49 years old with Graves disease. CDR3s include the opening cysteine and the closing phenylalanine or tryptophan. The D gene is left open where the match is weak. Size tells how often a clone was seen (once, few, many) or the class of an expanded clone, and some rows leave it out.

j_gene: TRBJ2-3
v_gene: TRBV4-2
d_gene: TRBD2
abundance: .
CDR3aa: CASSQGGGLAGEDTQYF
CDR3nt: TGTGCCAGCAGCCAGGGTGGGGGACTAGCGGGGGAGGATACGCAGTATTTT

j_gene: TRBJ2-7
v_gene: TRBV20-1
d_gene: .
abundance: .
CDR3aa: CSARSRGYEQYF
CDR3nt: TGCAGTGCTAGATCCAGGGGTTACGAGCAGTACTTC

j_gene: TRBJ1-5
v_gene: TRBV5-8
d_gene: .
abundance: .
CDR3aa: CASSFRTGNQPQHF
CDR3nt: TGTGCCAGCAGCTTCAGAACCGGCAATCAGCCCCAGCATTTT

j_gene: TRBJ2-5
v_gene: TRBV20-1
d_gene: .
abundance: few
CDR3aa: CSAKLRWDKQETQYF
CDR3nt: TGCAGTGCTAAACTACGATGGGACAAGCAAGAGACCCAGTACTTC

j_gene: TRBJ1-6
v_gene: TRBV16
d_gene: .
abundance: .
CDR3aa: CASSQSDRPSSPLHF
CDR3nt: TGTGCCAGCAGCCAATCAGACAGGCCCAGTTCACCCCTCCACTTT

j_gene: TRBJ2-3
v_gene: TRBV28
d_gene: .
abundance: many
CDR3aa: CASRKGFGTDTQYF
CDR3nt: TGTGCCAGCAGAAAGGGTTTCGGCACAGATACGCAGTATTTT

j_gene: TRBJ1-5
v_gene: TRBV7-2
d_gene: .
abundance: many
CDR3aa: CASSLDGSGRGNQPQHF
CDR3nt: TGTGCCAGCAGCTTAGACGGGTCGGGAAGAGGCAATCAGCCCCAGCATTTT

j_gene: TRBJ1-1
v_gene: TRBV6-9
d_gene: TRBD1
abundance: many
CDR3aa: CASSYGTGWPEGTEAFF
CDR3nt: TGTGCCAGCAGTTACGGGACAGGTTGGCCGGAGGGCACTGAAGCTTTCTTT

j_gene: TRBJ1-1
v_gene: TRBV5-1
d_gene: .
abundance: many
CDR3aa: CASSLGDPLATTEAFF
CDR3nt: TGCGCCAGCAGCTTAGGAGACCCGCTGGCGACCACTGAAGCTTTCTTT

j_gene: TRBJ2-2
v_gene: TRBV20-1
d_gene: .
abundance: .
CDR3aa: CSARELVTGNTGELFF
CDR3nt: TGCAGTGCTAGAGAACTAGTTACAGGGAACACCGGGGAGCTGTTTTTT

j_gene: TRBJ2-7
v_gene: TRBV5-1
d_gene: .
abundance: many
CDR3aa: CASSWAGTSYEQYF
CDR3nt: TGCGCCAGCAGCTGGGCAGGGACCTCCTACGAGCAGTACTTC

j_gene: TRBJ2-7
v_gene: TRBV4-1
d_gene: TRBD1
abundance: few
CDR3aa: CASSHRDSKEQYF
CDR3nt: TGCGCCAGCAGCCACCGGGACAGCAAAGAGCAGTACTTC

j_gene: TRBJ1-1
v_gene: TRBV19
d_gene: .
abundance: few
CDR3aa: CASTGGYFKKKGTEAFF
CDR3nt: TGTGCCAGTACGGGGGGTTACTTCAAAAAAAAGGGGACTGAAGCTTTCTTT

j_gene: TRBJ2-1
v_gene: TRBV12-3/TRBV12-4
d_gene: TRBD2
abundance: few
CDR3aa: CASTGTSGGALNEQFF
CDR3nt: TGTGCCAGCACCGGGACTAGCGGGGGGGCCCTCAATGAGCAGTTCTTC

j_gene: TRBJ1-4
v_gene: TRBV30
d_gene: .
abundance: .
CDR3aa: CAWSSDWGEKLFF
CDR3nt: TGTGCCTGGAGTTCAGACTGGGGGGAAAAACTGTTTTTT

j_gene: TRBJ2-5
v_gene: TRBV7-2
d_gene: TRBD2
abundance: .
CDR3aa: CASNSRTSGTSGGGETQYF
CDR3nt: TGTGCCAGCAACTCTCGCACTTCCGGGACTAGCGGGGGGGGAGAGACCCAGTACTTC